This TCR beta chain was captured in a study of blood T cell repertoires in COVID-19. For the study at large: Nucleic acid was either cDNA or gDNA, and it came from T cells, B-cell-depleted T cells, or PBMCs.

The CDR3 loop spans 14 amino acids. The V end was cut by 9 bases, the J end by 0 bases, with 13 bases between. From germline, CDR1 is MNHEY and CDR2 SVGAGI. Original methodology: Estimates of nucleated cell counts were drawn from the amplification of reference gene primers. Produced via immunoSEQ multiplex PCR; TCRdb's table is partial and in-frame only. V and J calls and clone size are as listed in that table; D and trimming were resolved from the DNA. The sample shows approximately 220,000 clones, around 83% of them seen only once. The chain combines TRBV6-5 with TRBJ2-3; perhaps TRBD2 as D (6 bases). Sample: peripheral blood. This sequence originates from a woman between 50 and 59 years old with acute or convalescent COVID-19. CDR3 DNA sequence: TGTGCCAGTATGCTGCGGGATAGCACAGATACGCAGTATTTT. Protein product: CASMLRDSTDTQYF.